This T cell receptor (beta chain) came from a study of T cells after yellow fever vaccination. Study-level points and caveats: When the response was secondary, it was weaker but reached its peak faster, day 5 versus 15. Abundant clonotypes from the bulk population could contaminate FACS-sorted repertoires.

This clonotype was seen many times. Its antigen is not known. 5'RACE template switching produced TCR cDNA carrying a universal primer site and UMIs. TCRdb re-analysed the 5' RACE reads in MiXCR, keeping a single row per CDR3 protein. The sample yields approximately 140,000 distinct CDR3 sequences, more than 6% seen once. The TCR comes from a man younger than 45 who received the YFV17D yellow fever vaccine. The starting material was CD4+ T cells sorted from PBMCs, obtained 5 days after the yellow fever booster vaccination.

For the CDR3, the DNA is TGTGCCATCAGCGACCCACCCGGCGGCCTGAAAGATACGCAGTATTTT. It yields the protein CAISDPPGGLKDTQYF. The chain combines TRBV10-3 with TRBJ2-3; no definite D call. Germline loops: CDR1 ENHRY, CDR2 SYGVKD. The CDR3 length is 16 residues. The V end was cut by 6 bases, the J end by 5 bases, with 21 bases between.